The 4 T cell receptor beta chains in this list originate from one sample, sequenced in a study of shared clonotypes between healthy human individuals. Generated by immunoSEQ multiplex PCR, the TCRdb table keeps only in-frame clones and is missing some. Of 2,500,000 or so clones in the sample, 85% to 95% were seen once. Source material: naive CD4+ T cells sorted from blood. This sample's subset: CD45RA+ positively selected. The receptors were sampled from a man aged 18-30 years in good health.

This chain uses TRBV10-3 with TRBJ2-5; D ambiguous. Germline CDR1 is ENHRY and CDR2 is SYGVKD. The CDR3 totals 15 residues. Trimming took 3 bases from V and 1 from J, leaving 12 bases between them. Written as DNA, the CDR3 is TGTGCCATCAGTGACTTTATAACAGTCCAAGAGACCCAGTACTTC. Translation gives CAISDFITVQETQYF.

The V call is TRBV5-1, the J call TRBJ2-1; D is undetermined. The CDR3 contains 15 residues. Trimming left V 4 bases short and J 1 base short, with 12 bases between. Germline values: CDR1 SGHRS, CDR2 YFSETQ. The CDR3 DNA sequence: TGCGCCAGCAGCCCGGACGGAGATTCCTACAATGAGCAGTTCTTC. Amino acid sequence: CASSPDGDSYNEQFF.

This clone was counted between two and nine times. The chain joins TRBV21-1 to TRBJ1-6; the table's D call, TRBD1, has no DNA check behind it. TRBV21-1 is a pseudogene locus. The CDR3 is 16 residues long. The CDR3 DNA is TGTGCCAGCAGCACTACAGAATCCTCCTATAATTCACCCCTCCACTTT. Its protein is CASSTTESSYNSPLHF.

This clone was seen a single time. The chain uses TRBV4-2 and TRBJ2-5, with D possibly matching TRBD2 (5 bases). The ends were cut back, 0 bases at V and 4 bases at J, with 12 bases in the middle. The germline V gene has CDR1 LGHNA and CDR2 YNFKEQ. The CDR3 covers 15 residues. CDR3 residues: CASSQDGLAPETQYF. The CDR3 DNA follows: TGTGCCAGCAGCCAAGATGGCCTAGCCCCAGAGACCCAGTACTTC.